This is a list of T cell receptor beta chains from one sample in a study of blood T cell repertoires in COVID-19. Only in-frame clones appear in the TCRdb table, and some are missing; sequencing was by immunoSEQ multiplex PCR. The sample gives 200,000 or so clones, just under 90% of which show up once; 2% to 3% is in the top ten. The sample was peripheral blood. These receptors all come from a man under 40 with COVID-19, enrolled during active disease. The CDR3 runs from the conserved cysteine through the conserved F or W. Fields, in order: clone size, D gene, V gene, J gene, CDR3 length, CDR3 protein, CDR3 DNA. The D gene is left open where the match is weak. Size tells how often a clone was seen (once, few, many) or the class of an expanded clone, and some rows leave it out.

once	NA	TRBV27	TRBJ1-3	15	CASYATTLTGNTIYF	TGTGCCAGCTATGCAACCACATTAACTGGAAACACCATATATTTT
NA	TRBD1	TRBV10-3	TRBJ1-2	13	CAISGGGDYGYTF	TGTGCCATCAGTGGAGGGGGCGACTATGGCTACACCTTC
NA	TRBD1	TRBV7-9	TRBJ1-3	17	CASSLRPGGIAGNTIYF	TGTGCCAGCAGTTTAAGACCAGGGGGGATAGCTGGAAACACCATATATTTT
few	TRBD1	TRBV7-2	TRBJ1-6	15	CASSLAGQTNSPLHF	TGTGCCAGCAGCTTAGCGGGACAGACTAATTCACCCCTCCACTTT
NA	NA	TRBV2	TRBJ2-1	15	CASSERPSSNNEQFF	TGTGCCAGCAGTGAACGGCCTAGCTCCAACAATGAGCAGTTCTTC
few	NA	TRBV27	TRBJ2-7	14	CASSLWGRRYEQYF	TGTGCCAGCAGTTTATGGGGCAGGCGTTACGAGCAGTACTTC
NA	NA	TRBV27	TRBJ1-4	13	CASRGSRNEKLFF	TGTGCCAGCAGGGGGAGCCGTAATGAAAAACTGTTTTTT
NA	NA	TRBV24-1	TRBJ2-2	13	CATSEQRAGELFF	TGTGCCACCAGTGAGCAGCGGGCCGGGGAGCTGTTTTTT
NA	NA	TRBV5-4	TRBJ1-2	15	CASSLFDRSNYGYTF	TGTGCCAGCAGCTTATTTGACAGATCTAACTATGGCTACACCTTC
few	NA	TRBV2	TRBJ2-7	13	CASSERVQEGQYF	TGTGCCAGCAGTGAAAGGGTCCAAGAGGGGCAGTACTTC
once	TRBD2	TRBV24-1	TRBJ2-1	14	CATSSGGKGNEQFF	TGTGCCACCAGTAGCGGGGGAAAGGGCAATGAGCAGTTCTTC
NA	NA	TRBV7-2	TRBJ1-1	15	CASSLALGANTEAFF	TGTGCCAGCAGCTTAGCCCTTGGGGCGAACACTGAAGCTTTCTTT
once	NA	TRBV11-1	TRBJ2-7	15	CASSLTGSISYEQYF	TGTGCCAGCAGCTTGACCGGGTCAATCTCCTACGAGCAGTACTTC
NA	TRBD1	TRBV19	TRBJ1-1	15	CASSFGQGGWTEAFF	TGTGCCAGTAGTTTCGGACAGGGGGGATGGACTGAAGCTTTCTTT
NA	TRBD2	TRBV7-2	TRBJ2-3	17	CASSLVLTSGSTDTQYF	TGTGCCAGCAGCTTAGTCCTCACTAGCGGGAGCACAGATACGCAGTATTTT
NA	NA	TRBV18	TRBJ1-2	15	CASSREQGFDYGYTF	TGTGCCAGCTCCCGAGAACAGGGTTTCGACTATGGCTACACCTTC
NA	TRBD2	TRBV10-3	TRBJ2-1	16	CAISAVSSGSRNEQFF	TGTGCCATCAGTGCGGTCTCTAGCGGGAGTCGGAATGAGCAGTTCTTC
NA	TRBD1	TRBV5-4	TRBJ1-6	15	CASSRDRGNNSPLHF	TGTGCCAGCAGTCGGGACAGGGGGAATAATTCACCCCTCCACTTT
NA	NA	TRBV3-1/TRBV3-2	TRBJ2-7	15	CASALGSASSYEQYF	TGTGCCAGCGCCTTGGGGAGCGCAAGCTCCTACGAGCAGTACTTC
NA	NA	TRBV6-1	TRBJ2-1	14	CASSDDRGYNEQFF	TGTGCCAGCAGTGACGACAGAGGTTACAATGAGCAGTTCTTC
NA	NA	TRBV7-2	TRBJ2-7	12	CASSFVGYEQYF	TGTGCCAGCAGCTTCGTCGGCTACGAGCAGTACTTC
NA	NA	TRBV9	TRBJ1-2	14	CASSVGDTTYGYTF	TGTGCCAGCAGCGTAGGGGACACAACCTATGGCTACACCTTC
NA	TRBD2	TRBV14	TRBJ2-1	17	CASSQGIHGGDYNEQFF	TGTGCCAGCAGCCAAGGTATCCACGGGGGGGATTACAATGAGCAGTTCTTC
NA	NA	TRBV2	TRBJ2-3	17	CASSPSPTGASTDTQYF	TGTGCCAGCAGCCCTTCCCCGACAGGCGCTAGCACAGATACGCAGTATTTT